Presented here are 27 T cell receptor beta chains from one specimen sequenced in a study of blood T cells in healthy people across ages. For the second PCR, which ran for 7 to 11 cycles, a sample-barcoded 5' primer and a J-beta primer mix were used. TCRdb re-derived calls from the 5' RACE reads in MiXCR, one entry per CDR3 protein. Here the sample spans around 990,000 distinct CDR3 sequences, 20% to 25% being singletons. A further study also used this sample, focusing on T cells of mothers and their children.

The sample comprised blood. Receptors originate from a girl aged 2 to 9 in good health.

This chain joins TRBV4-1 and TRBJ2-5, with a tentative D call TRBD2 (6 bases). V was pared by 0 bases and J by 5 bases, with 19 bases between. Germline V lookup: CDR1 MGHRA, CDR2 YSYEKL. CDR3 length: 17 residues. The CDR3 nucleotides read TGCGCCAGCAGCCAAGATCTAGCGCCGGAGGGTGGGGAGACCCAGTACTTC. The encoded protein is CASSQDLAPEGGETQYF.

This clonotype was counted between two and nine times. The chain combines TRBV12-5 with TRBJ1-5; no reliable D call. Trimming removed 6 bases at V and 7 bases at J, with 10 bases between. The CDR3 sequence is 12 residues long. The germline gives CDR1 LGHNT, CDR2 FRNRAP. The CDR3 sequence: CASGLFGQPQHF. DNA for the CDR3: TGTGCTAGTGGCCTATTCGGACAGCCCCAGCATTTT.

This sequence joins TRBV20-1 and TRBJ2-3; D not certain. Germline CDR1 DFQATT, CDR2 SNEGSKA (reference sequence). CDR3 length: 15 residues. Trimming pared 0 bases from V and 1 base from J, leaving 11 bases between. The CDR3 DNA sequence: TGCAGTGCTAGAGATCCACGTGGGCGCACAGATACGCAGTATTTT. Translation: CSARDPRGRTDTQYF.

This sequence joins TRBV5-1 and TRBJ2-7; D possibly uses TRBD1 or TRBD2 (5 bases each). The ends were cut back, 2 bases at V and 2 bases at J, with 17 bases in the middle. The CDR3 has 16 residues. CDR1 is SGHRS, CDR2 YFSETQ, per germline. CDR3: CASSLGSGDGTYEQYF. CDR3 DNA sequence: TGCGCCAGCAGCTTAGGGTCTGGGGACGGTACCTACGAGCAGTACTTC. The variable domain in full, completed from reference TRBV5-1 and TRBJ2-7, reads KAGVTQTPRYLIKTRGQQVTLSCSPISGHRSVSWYQQTPGQGLQFLFEYFSETQRNKGNFPGRFSGRQFSNSRSEMNVSTLELGDSALYLCASSLGSGDGTYEQYFGPGTRLTVT.

This clonotype was detected a few times. The chain employs TRBV7-2 and TRBJ2-4, with D possibly TRBD1 on 5 matching bases. V lost 5 bases and J 6 bases, leaving 8 bases between the germline ends. The V gene's germline CDR1 is SGHTA and CDR2 FQGNSA. This CDR3 contains 12 residues. The CDR3 here is CASSRQLNIQYF. As DNA, the CDR3 is TGTGCCAGCAGCCGACAGCTAAACATTCAGTACTTC.

The chain has TRBV10-3 and TRBJ1-2, with no clear D. Per germline, CDR1 ENHRY and CDR2 SYGVKD. This CDR3 is built from 14 residues. Between the trimmed V and J ends, which lost 3 bases and 5 bases, there was a span of 13 bases. The CDR3 spells CAISDDEEQYGYTF. For the CDR3, the DNA is TGTGCCATCAGTGACGATGAGGAGCAATATGGCTACACCTTC.

The genes are TRBV12-3 or TRBV12-4 and TRBJ1-1; D not resolved. The CDR3 is made up of 14 amino acids. Trimming took 0 bases from V and 1 from J, leaving 6 bases between them. CDR3 nucleotide sequence: TGTGCCAGCAGTTTAGCGCAAAGGAACACTGAAGCTTTCTTT. Amino acid sequence: CASSLAQRNTEAFF.

This clonotype was detected a few times. CDR3 in DNA: TGTGCCAGCCTCTCTTGGGGGCTGGGGGATACGCAGTATTTT. Its protein is CASLSWGLGDTQYF. The rearrangement links TRBV7-8 to TRBJ2-3; perhaps TRBD1 as D (6 bases). This CDR3 contains 14 residues. V was trimmed by 8 bases and J by 6 bases, leaving 18 bases between them. Germline-derived CDR1 and CDR2 are SGHVS and FQNEAQ.

CDR3 DNA: TGTGCCACCAGCAGAGATTGGCAGGGAAAATCATCCCTCCACTTT. Its translation is CATSRDWQGKSSLHF. The chain employs TRBV15 and TRBJ1-6; a possible D gene is TRBD1 (5 bases). V lost 0 bases to trimming and J lost 14 bases, with 17 bases between them. CDR3 length: 15 residues. CDR1 is LNHNV, CDR2 YYDKDF, per germline (reference sequence).

This clonotype was detected a few times. This chain links TRBV28 with TRBJ2-4; TRBD1 matches 9 bases. Germline CDR1 is MDHEN and CDR2 is SYDVKM. This CDR3 has 17 residues. V dropped 5 bases and J dropped 1; count of bases not matched to a gene: 9. The CDR3 sequence is CASSNTGGAAAKNIQYF. CDR3 coding DNA: TGTGCCAGCAGTAATACAGGGGGCGCAGCCGCCAAAAACATTCAGTACTTC.

This clonotype has more than one count but fewer than ten. The chain links TRBV2 to TRBJ2-3; D gene unclear. Trimming left V 6 bases short and J 6 bases short, with 10 bases between. CDR1 is SNHLY, CDR2 FYNNEI, per germline. This CDR3 has 12 residues. CDR3 sequence (DNA): TGTGCCAGCAGGGGGTCCCGGGATACGCAGTATTTT. Encoded protein: CASRGSRDTQYF.

The CDR3 region has the DNA TGTGCCAGCCAGACACTTTCTGGAAACACCATATATTTT. It specifies CASQTLSGNTIYF. This chain joins TRBV18 and TRBJ1-3; D is uncertain. Trimming took off 8 bases at V and 1 base at J, with 9 bases between the two ends. The CDR3 covers 13 residues. CDR1 is KGHSH and CDR2 is LQKENI in the germline V gene. Full variable domain (remainder filled in from reference TRBV18 and TRBJ1-3): NAGVMQNPRHLVRRRGQEARLRCSPMKGHSHVYWYRQLPEEGLKFMVYLQKENIIDESGMPKERFSAEFPKEGPSILRIQQVVRGDSAAYFCASQTLSGNTIYFGEGSWLTVV.

This clonotype showed up just a few times. V usage is TRBV28 and J usage is TRBJ2-7; a weak D match, TRBD1 (5 bases). The CDR3 is made up of 15 amino acids. Trimming left V 3 bases short and J 1 base short, with 13 bases between. Germline CDR1 and CDR2: MDHEN and SYDVKM. CDR3 sequence reads: CASSFHDSGSYEQYF. The CDR3 coding sequence is TGTGCCAGCAGTTTCCATGACTCAGGGTCCTACGAGCAGTACTTC.

This clonotype occurred many times. CDR3: CSASSSAETQYF. The CDR3 nucleotides read TGCAGTGCTAGTAGTAGCGCGGAGACCCAGTACTTC. The chain carries TRBV20-1 and TRBJ2-5, with D possibly matching TRBD2 (5 bases). V was shortened by 3 bases and J by 5 bases, with 10 bases between the two germline ends. The germline gives CDR1 DFQATT, CDR2 SNEGSKA (reference sequence). There are 12 residues in the CDR3.

This clonotype was counted a few times. The chain carries TRBV20-1 and TRBJ2-1; weak D call: TRBD2 (7 bases). This CDR3 has 13 amino acids. Germline assignment: CDR1 DFQATT and CDR2 SNEGSKA (reference sequence). The V end lost 1 base, the J end lost 8 bases, and 12 bases lay between the germline ends. CDR3 sequence (DNA): TGCAGTGCTAGAGCGGGGGGCATCTATGAGCAGTTCTTC. Encoded protein: CSARAGGIYEQFF.

A few counts support this clonotype. V is TRBV4-1 and J is TRBJ2-1; D unclear. V was pared by 2 bases and J by 7 bases, with 18 bases between. CDR3 length: 16 amino acids. CDR1 and CDR2 from the germline V gene are MGHRA and YSYEKL. The CDR3: CASSQIQHLQENEQFF. For the CDR3, the DNA is TGCGCCAGCAGCCAAATTCAACACCTGCAGGAAAATGAGCAGTTCTTC.

This clonotype was counted between two and nine times. The CDR3 sequence: CASSPPPGYNEQFF. DNA for the CDR3: TGCGCCAGCAGCCCGCCCCCGGGGTACAATGAGCAGTTCTTC. This chain joins TRBV5-1 and TRBJ2-1; a possible D gene is TRBD2 (5 bases). V gave up 4 bases and J gave up 4 bases, with 12 bases separating them. In germline, CDR1 is SGHRS, CDR2 YFSETQ. This CDR3 is built from 14 residues.

V and J are TRBV11-2 and TRBJ2-1; 10 bases line up with TRBD2. The CDR3 loop spans 15 amino acids. Germline assignment: CDR1 SGHAT and CDR2 FQNNGV. The V and J ends lost 5 bases and 8 bases, in that order; junction bases with no gene match: 9. The CDR3 spells CASSVTSGIMYEQFF. CDR3 nucleotides: TGTGCCAGCAGCGTCACTAGCGGGATCATGTATGAGCAGTTCTTC.

A remark on this clonotype: The junction departs from the called germline gene at one end, perhaps through a read error. The J gene is TRBJ2-5, the V gene TRBV11-2; possible D gene TRBD2, 6 bases. The CDR3 totals 13 residues. CDR1 and CDR2 from the germline V gene are SGHAT and FQNNGV. The CDR3 region has the DNA TGTGCCAGCAGCTCCCAACCGGGAGAGACCCAATACTTC. As protein: CASSSQPGETQYF.

The chain combines TRBV29-1 with TRBJ2-3; D may correspond to TRBD1 or TRBD2 (5 bases each). CDR1 and CDR2 from the germline V gene are SQVTM and ANQGSEA. CDR3 length: 17 residues. Between the trimmed V and J ends, which lost 7 bases and 0 bases, there was a span of 23 bases. The CDR3 DNA sequence: TGCAGCGCCCACCTGATTCCAGGTTGGGACAGCACAGATACGCAGTATTTT. Protein product: CSAHLIPGWDSTDTQYF.

This clonotype was counted between two and nine times. The chain is built from TRBV13 and TRBJ1-2; D is undetermined. The V gene's germline CDR1 is PRHDT and CDR2 FYEKMQ (reference sequence). V gave up 5 bases and J gave up 1 base, with 14 bases separating them. The CDR3 extends over 15 amino acids. CDR3 amino acids: CASSLAVEDNYGYTF. The CDR3 nucleotides are TGTGCCAGCAGCCTCGCAGTTGAGGATAACTATGGCTACACCTTC.

The chain carries TRBV7-2 and TRBJ2-3, with 9 bases that match TRBD2. The J segment lost 5 bases and the V segment lost 3 bases, leaving 12 bases of the junction unmatched. The CDR3 covers 17 residues. Germline lookup yields CDR1 SGHTA and CDR2 FQGNSA. Here the CDR3 DNA reads TGTGCCAGCAGCTTTGGCGGGGGGGAGTTCCTGAGAGATACGCAGTATTTT. Its protein product is CASSFGGGEFLRDTQYF.

This rearrangement joins TRBV9 to TRBJ2-7, with D uncertain. This CDR3 has 13 residues. V lost 0 bases and J 3 bases, leaving 7 bases between the germline ends. In germline, CDR1 is SGDLS, CDR2 YYNGEE. CDR3 sequence (DNA): TGTGCCAGCAGCGTAGGAAACGACTACGAGCAGTACTTC. Translation: CASSVGNDYEQYF. The full variable domain, in which reference TRBV9 and TRBJ2-7 provide the parts outside the CDR3, is DSGVTQTPKHLITATGQRVTLRCSPRSGDLSVYWYQQSLDQGLQFLIQYYNGEERAKGNILERFSAQQFPDLHSELNLSSLELGDSALYFCASSVGNDYEQYFGPGTRLTVT.

A few counts support this clonotype. The rearrangement links TRBV18 to TRBJ2-5; no reliable D call. V was clipped by 3 bases and J by 4 bases, with 12 bases between them. From germline, CDR1 is KGHSH and CDR2 LQKENI. This CDR3 is built from 14 residues. CDR3 residues: CASSPLSGRETQYF. The DNA of the CDR3 is TGTGCCAGCTCACCTCTATCAGGACGAGAGACCCAGTACTTC.

The chain employs TRBV28 and TRBJ2-2; tentative D call: TRBD2 (5 bases). The CDR3 covers 16 residues. V gave up 3 bases and J gave up 3 bases, with 14 bases separating them. The germline CDR1 and CDR2 sequences are MDHEN and SYDVKM. Here the CDR3 reads CASSFQGRAYTGELFF. CDR3 coding DNA: TGTGCCAGCAGTTTCCAAGGGAGAGCCTACACCGGGGAGCTGTTTTTT. Based on the CDR3 plus reference TRBV28 and TRBJ2-2, the full variable domain is DVKVTQSSRYLVKRTGEKVFLECVQDMDHENMFWYRQDPGLGLRLIYFSYDVKMKEKGDIPEGYSVSREKKERFSLILESASTNQTSMYLCASSFQGRAYTGELFFGEGSRLTVL.

This clonotype has just a few counts. The chain uses TRBV9 and TRBJ1-2, with TRBD1 identical over 7 bases. Losses at the gene ends were 3 bases for V and 3 bases for J; bases not matched to a gene: 11. Germline V gene lookup returns CDR1 SGDLS and CDR2 YYNGEE. The CDR3 is 16 amino acids. The CDR3 sequence is CASSAPRQGEYYGYTF. The CDR3 DNA is TGTGCCAGCAGCGCACCTAGACAGGGAGAATACTATGGCTACACCTTC.

This clonotype was counted only a few times. The chain couples TRBV7-6 to TRBJ1-6; 7 bases are shared with TRBD1. The CDR3 covers 14 residues. Germline-derived CDR1 and CDR2 are SGHVS and FNYEAQ. V was clipped by 4 bases and J by 7 bases; unmatched bases: 4. The CDR3 DNA reads TGTGCCAGCAGCTCGACAGGGTCAAATTCACCCCTCCACTTT. Encoded protein: CASSSTGSNSPLHF.